The 10 T cell receptor beta chains below come from one sample, sequenced in a study of T cell changes during pregnancy in multiple sclerosis. Generated by immunoSEQ multiplex PCR, the TCRdb table keeps only in-frame clones and is missing some. Of under 50,000 clones in the sample, more than 75% were seen once. The starting material was CD4+ T cells from peripheral blood mononuclear cells, obtained in the second trimester of pregnancy. Receptor source: a female donor in good health, enrolled as a control in a pregnancy study.

The chain is built from TRBV5-1 and TRBJ1-4; D is ambiguous. Per the germline V gene, CDR1 is SGHRS and CDR2 is YFSETQ. V shed 3 bases and J shed 1 base, with 10 bases lying between them. The CDR3 has 15 residues. The CDR3 region has the DNA TGCGCCAGCAGCTCCACCCCGGGAACTAATGAAAAACTGTTTTTT. Translation: CASSSTPGTNEKLFF. The variable domain in full, completed from reference TRBV5-1 and TRBJ1-4, reads KAGVTQTPRYLIKTRGQQVTLSCSPISGHRSVSWYQQTPGQGLQFLFEYFSETQRNKGNFPGRFSGRQFSNSRSEMNVSTLELGDSALYLCASSSTPGTNEKLFFGSGTQLSVL.

The gene calls are TRBV7-8 and TRBJ1-6; 9 bases align to TRBD1. This CDR3 has 16 amino acids. Germline CDR1 reads SGHVS; CDR2 reads FQNEAQ. Trimming cost V 1 base and J 7 bases; bases outside gene matches: 5. CDR3 DNA: TGTGCCAGCAGCTTAGTGGGACAGGGAGGCAATTCACCCCTCCACTTT. Encoded protein: CASSLVGQGGNSPLHF.

The chain joins TRBV7-6 to TRBJ2-1; 13 nucleotides align to TRBD2. Germline lookup yields CDR1 SGHVS and CDR2 FNYEAQ. This CDR3 region has 15 residues. V shed 5 bases and J 9 bases; nucleotides not matched to a gene: 7. The CDR3 here is CASSPGTSGKGEQFF. Written as DNA, the CDR3 is TGTGCCAGCAGCCCCGGGACTAGCGGGAAGGGTGAGCAGTTCTTC.

The chain is built from TRBV19 and TRBJ1-5; 7 bases are a match to TRBD1. After removal of 5 bases from V and 3 bases from J, the junction contained 7 bases not matched to a gene. Germline lookup yields CDR1 LNHDA and CDR2 SQIVND (reference sequence). This CDR3 is 15 amino acids long. The CDR3 bases are TGTGCCAGTAGTCCCGGGACAGCTATCAATCAGCCCCAGCATTTT. Encoded protein: CASSPGTAINQPQHF.

The rearrangement links TRBV27 to TRBJ1-6; D remains unclear. Trimming pared 2 bases from V and 0 bases from J, leaving 11 bases between. Germline V gene data show CDR1 as MNHEY and CDR2 as SMNVEV (reference sequence). This CDR3 is 17 amino acids long. CDR3 sequence reads: CASSLREPGSYNSPLHF. CDR3 nucleotides: TGTGCCAGCAGTTTACGAGAGCCGGGCTCCTATAATTCACCCCTCCACTTT.

This clone was detected only a few times. The chain joins TRBV7-9 to TRBJ1-1; unclear D gene. V was pared by 11 bases and J by 3 bases, with 10 bases between. The length of the CDR3 is 11 residues. Looked up from germline, CDR1 is SEHNR and CDR2 is FQNEAQ (reference sequence). CDR3 region: CAGEADTEAFF. CDR3 coding DNA: TGTGCCGGGGAAGCGGACACTGAAGCTTTCTTT.

The chain has TRBV4-3 and TRBJ1-1, with D perhaps TRBD1 (6 bases). V was shortened by 3 bases and J by 11 bases, with 25 bases between the two germline ends. Germline CDR1 and CDR2: LGHNA and YSLEER. CDR3 length equals 16 residues. In DNA form, the CDR3 reads TGCGCCAGCAGCCAGGCCCCCACTGACTACAGGGAAGGGGCTTTCTTT. Amino acids: CASSQAPTDYREGAFF.

The chain employs TRBV2 and TRBJ1-6; 7 nucleotides match TRBD1. The germline V gene encodes CDR1 SNHLY and CDR2 FYNNEI. V shed 5 bases and J 5 bases; nucleotides not matched to a gene: 6. There are 15 residues in the CDR3. CDR3 nucleotide sequence: TGTGCCAGCAGTCGGACAGGATCTAATAATTCACCCCTCCACTTT. This sequence encodes CASSRTGSNNSPLHF.

V and J are TRBV28 and TRBJ1-1; 11 positions match TRBD1. CDR3 length: 16 amino acids. Germline values: CDR1 MDHEN, CDR2 SYDVKM. The V gene end was trimmed by 2 bases and the J gene end by 1 base; junction bases not matched to a gene: 3. As DNA, the CDR3 is TGTGCCAGCAGTTTACAAGGACAGGGGGCGAACACTGAAGCTTTCTTT. It specifies CASSLQGQGANTEAFF.

The V call is TRBV30, the J call TRBJ1-3; TRBD1 is a possible D gene (6 bases). The germline CDR1 and CDR2 sequences are GTSNPN and SVGIG (reference sequence). The V end was cut by 1 base, the J end by 7 bases, with 8 bases between. The CDR3 extends over 12 amino acids. This CDR3 is CAWSEQGNTIYF. The CDR3 DNA reads as TGTGCCTGGAGTGAGCAGGGGAACACCATATATTTT.